Following are 8 T cell receptor beta chains from one sample sequenced in a study of T-cell memory formation after mild COVID-19. From the 5' RACE reads, TCRdb called clonotypes with MiXCR, one entry per CDR3 protein. The profile shows 250,000 to 350,000 distinct CDR3 sequences, 14% of them singletons. Sequencing used PBMCs or a T cell subset sorted from them (not recorded which). These receptors were collected from a man between 18 and 35 years old who had mild COVID-19 (a few samples of this study predate the infection). Cell type and time point are not known.

This clonotype occurred a few times. V usage is TRBV5-4 and J usage is TRBJ2-5; tentatively, D is TRBD1 (7 bases). Trimming stripped 4 bases from V and 3 bases from J, with 10 bases between. CDR3 length equals 13 residues. Germline loops: CDR1 SGHNT, CDR2 YYREEE (reference sequence). CDR3 sequence reads: CASSGGTEETQYF. The CDR3 DNA reads as TGTGCCAGCAGCGGGGGGACAGAAGAGACCCAGTACTTC.

This clonotype has only a few counts. The DNA for the CDR3 is TGCAGCGCCGAGATAGCAGGGACGCGTGGCTACACCTTC. Translated: CSAEIAGTRGYTF. The V call is TRBV29-1, the J call TRBJ1-2; D is possibly TRBD1 (5 bases). V gave up 7 bases and J gave up 7 bases, with 19 bases separating them. This CDR3 has 13 amino acids. CDR1 and CDR2 from the germline V gene are SQVTM and ANQGSEA.

This clonotype was counted a few times. As DNA, the CDR3 is TGTGCCAGCATCCCGCCCACCGGGGGCCTCACCGGGGAGCTGTTTTTT. Protein: CASIPPTGGLTGELFF. V and J are TRBV7-9 and TRBJ2-2; D tentatively reads TRBD1 or TRBD2 (6 bases each). CDR3 length: 16 amino acids. V lost 7 bases to trimming and J lost 4 bases, with 19 bases between them. CDR1 is SEHNR and CDR2 is FQNEAQ in the germline V gene (reference sequence).

The CDR3 region has the DNA TGTGCCAGCAGCCCTACAGGGTCGAGCACAGATACGCAGTATTTT. This gives the protein CASSPTGSSTDTQYF. J is TRBJ2-3 and V is TRBV7-9; tentatively, D is TRBD1 (6 bases). Germline CDR1 reads SEHNR; CDR2 reads FQNEAQ (reference sequence). Trimming stripped 5 bases from V and 0 bases from J, with 12 bases between. This CDR3 comprises 15 residues.

The rearrangement links TRBV27 to TRBJ2-5; 8 bases are shared with TRBD2. The CDR3 totals 15 residues. V dropped 3 bases and J dropped 5; count of bases not matched to a gene: 8. Germline values: CDR1 MNHEY, CDR2 SMNVEV (reference sequence). The CDR3, as DNA: TGTGCCAGCAGTTTCGCCGGGGGGGCGGTTGAGACCCAGTACTTC. It is translated as CASSFAGGAVETQYF.

V usage is TRBV10-3 and J usage is TRBJ2-3; D is unclear. This CDR3 comprises 15 residues. CDR1 is ENHRY and CDR2 is SYGVKD in the germline V gene. V was cut by 5 bases and J by 1 base, with 13 bases left in between. The CDR3 reads CAISKDGWGTDTQYF. CDR3 sequence (DNA): TGTGCCATCAGTAAGGACGGTTGGGGCACAGATACGCAGTATTTT.

The sample holds a few counts of this clonotype. The chain combines TRBV29-1 with TRBJ2-7, with D perhaps matching TRBD2 (5 bases). This CDR3 spans 13 amino acids. Trimming removed 5 bases at V and 7 bases at J, with 18 bases between. Germline V gene lookup returns CDR1 SQVTM and CDR2 ANQGSEA. DNA for the CDR3: TGCAGCGTTTGGTTCGGGGAATTGGGAGAGCAGTACTTC. It codes for CSVWFGELGEQYF.

V usage is TRBV24-1 and J usage is TRBJ2-5; 7 bases line up with TRBD1. The ends lost 5 bases at V and 2 bases at J; junction bases unmatched: 1. Germline-derived CDR1 and CDR2 are KGHDR and SFDVKD. The CDR3 spans 13 residues. This CDR3 reads CATSAGQQETQYF. The CDR3, as DNA: TGTGCCACCAGTGCGGGACAGCAAGAGACCCAGTACTTC.